This entry describes one T cell receptor beta chain. Its matching antigen is unknown. This record belongs to a study of blood T cells in healthy people across ages. Study results and caveats: There were more naive CD4+ cells and higher diversity in long-lived donors than in aged donors. The study lacked donor CMV status, which possibly confounded expanded clonotype changes.

The study recruited healthy Caucasian donors from Russia who were aged about 6 to 95. Per individual sample, total RNA of at least 5.5 micrograms was extracted. A second 7 to 11 cycle PCR used barcoded and J-beta primers. TCRdb analysed the 5' RACE reads with MiXCR anew, one entry per CDR3 protein. The sample comprises roughly 790,000 distinct CDR3 sequences, roughly 41% of which are singletons, and about 20% rests with the top ten. V lost 4 bases to trimming and J lost 3 bases; unmatched junction nucleotides: 7. Germline CDR1 is SGHRS and CDR2 is YFSETQ. The CDR3 runs 15 residues. The receptor comes from an older woman in good health. What was sequenced was blood. The V gene is TRBV5-1, the J gene TRBJ1-2, with 9 bases lining up with TRBD1. CDR3: CASSTSTGGDYGYTF. The CDR3 bases are TGCGCCAGCAGCACATCCACAGGGGGCGACTATGGCTACACCTTC.